These 29 T cell receptor beta chains were all obtained from the same sample, sequenced in a study of T cells in women clearing cervical HPV infection. Assay: immunoSEQ multiplex PCR; the TCRdb copy retains only in-frame clones and omits some. Its table lists under 45,000 clones. The sequenced sample was blood buffy coat. All receptors derive from a woman between 18 and 70 years old with a cervical HPV16 infection that either progressed to CIN3+ or cleared (not recorded which).

A word on this clone: The read ends 3 residues before the CDR3 terminus; that terminus is restored from the germline J gene. The chain uses TRBV20-1 and TRBJ2-3; 10 bases agree with TRBD2. Germline CDR1 and CDR2: DFQATT and SNEGSKA (reference sequence). CDR3 size: 14 residues. V shed 5 bases, J shed 5 bases, and the junction held 7 bases outside the gene matches. The CDR3 reads CSAAKVAGGDTQYF. The covered CDR3 bases are TGCAGTGCTGCCAAGGTAGCGGGGGGAGATACG.

With regard to this clone: The CDR3 goes on 3 residues after the read ends, and that part is filled in from the germline J gene. The rearrangement joins TRBV5-1 to TRBJ2-5; 9 nucleotides agree with TRBD1. V gave up 1 base and J gave up 4 bases; unmatched junction bases: 8. Germline V lookup: CDR1 SGHRS, CDR2 YFSETQ. The CDR3 spans 16 residues. This CDR3 reads CASSLSTGGRAETQYF. The DNA read from the CDR3 is TGCGCCAGCAGCTTGAGTACAGGGGGCAGGGCAGAGACC.

Concerning this clone itself: The read comes to an end 3 residues before the CDR3 does, leaving the germline J gene to fill in the end. The chain joins TRBV5-1 to TRBJ2-7, with 7 bases fitting TRBD1. Germline trimming cut 0 bases from V and 0 bases from J; bases unmatched to any gene: 3. Germline V gene data show CDR1 as SGHRS and CDR2 as YFSETQ. This CDR3 region has 15 residues. The CDR3 protein is CASSLGQGSSYEQYF. The sequenced part of the CDR3 DNA is TGCGCCAGCAGCTTGGGACAGGGTAGCTCCTACGAG.

Points on this clone: The read terminates 3 residues before the CDR3 end, so the remaining end is supplied by the germline J gene. The chain carries TRBV5-1 and TRBJ2-3; 11 nucleotides line up with TRBD2. Germline CDR1 reads SGHRS; CDR2 reads YFSETQ. This CDR3 is 14 amino acids long. The part of the CDR3 DNA that was read is TGCGCCAGCGGAGGGGAACTAGCGGGAGACACG. It specifies CASGGELAGDT. The whole CDR3 is CASGGELAGDTQYF. Based on the CDR3 plus reference TRBV5-1 and TRBJ2-3, the full variable domain is KAGVTQTPRYLIKTRGQQVTLSCSPISGHRSVSWYQQTPGQGLQFLFEYFSETQRNKGNFPGRFSGRQFSNSRSEMNVSTLELGDSALYLCASGGELAGDTQYFGPGTRLTVL.

Points on this clone: The read ends 3 residues early relative to the CDR3; the germline J gene fills the gap. The rearrangement uses TRBV5-1 and TRBJ2-1; the D call may be TRBD1 or TRBD2 (7 bases each). The CDR3 loop spans 15 amino acids. CDR1 is SGHRS, CDR2 YFSETQ, per germline. The V end was cut by 2 bases, the J end by 5 bases, with 14 bases between. The DNA read from the CDR3 is TGCGCCAGCAGCTTCCCAGGGGGAGGGGACAATGAG. Its protein is CASSFPGGGDNE. The whole CDR3 sequence is CASSFPGGGDNEQFF. The variable domain in full, completed from reference TRBV5-1 and TRBJ2-1, reads KAGVTQTPRYLIKTRGQQVTLSCSPISGHRSVSWYQQTPGQGLQFLFEYFSETQRNKGNFPGRFSGRQFSNSRSEMNVSTLELGDSALYLCASSFPGGGDNEQFFGPGTRLTVL.

Turning to this clone: The CDR3 end falls 3 residues outside the read, so it is completed with the germline J gene. The chain has TRBV30 and TRBJ2-2; no clear D gene. The germline CDR1 and CDR2 sequences are GTSNPN and SVGIG (reference sequence). The CDR3 spans 11 residues. The V and J ends lost 5 bases and 5 bases respectively, with 6 bases between them. The CDR3 is CAWADTGELFF. The CDR3 DNA, read in part, is TGTGCCTGGGCGGATACCGGGGAG. Filled out from reference TRBV30 and TRBJ2-2, the complete variable domain reads SQTIHQWPATLVQPVGSPLSLECTVEGTSNPNLYWYRQAAGRGLQLLFYSVGIGQISSEVPQNLSASRPQDRQFILSSKKLLLSDSGFYLCAWADTGELFFGEGSRLTVL.

A note on this clone: The read falls 3 residues short of the CDR3 end, and the missing part is taken from the germline J gene. This sequence joins TRBV2 and TRBJ1-5; a weak D match, TRBD1 (6 bases). With 6 bases removed from V and 4 bases from J, the gap between germline ends came to 13 bases. CDR3 length equals 14 residues. Per germline, CDR1 SNHLY and CDR2 FYNNEI. CDR3 amino acids: CASSLGQRNQPQHF. Incomplete CDR3 DNA: TGTGCCAGCAGCTTGGGACAAAGAAATCAGCCC.

Points on this clone: The read stops 3 residues short of the end of the CDR3; the missing end is completed from the germline J gene. The chain links TRBV29-1 to TRBJ2-2; D may be TRBD2 (6 bases). This CDR3 spans 13 amino acids. The V gene's germline CDR1 is SQVTM and CDR2 ANQGSEA. The CDR3 is CSVVADTSEKLFF. The sequenced CDR3 bases are TGCAGCGTTGTAGCGGATACCTCTGAAAAG.

Note on this clone: The read ends 3 residues before the CDR3 terminus; that terminus is restored from the germline J gene. The rearrangement uses TRBV5-1 and TRBJ1-2; weak D call: TRBD1 (5 bases). The germline V gene encodes CDR1 SGHRS and CDR2 YFSETQ. The CDR3 covers 16 residues. The V end lost 4 bases, the J end lost 7 bases, and 23 bases lay between the germline ends. CDR3 DNA, as far as it was read: TGCGCCAGCAGCCCGGACGGTTACACTAAAGGGGTTGGC. Encoded protein: CASSPDGYTKGVG. The whole CDR3 region reads CASSPDGYTKGVGYTF.

Points on this clone: The CDR3 end is not reached by the read, which stops 3 residues before it; the germline J gene fills it in. The rearrangement links TRBV7-8 to TRBJ2-2; D is possibly TRBD2 (6 bases). The germline CDR1 and CDR2 sequences are SGHVS and FQNEAQ. This CDR3 contains 15 residues. The chain's CDR3 is CASSPGVAHNSPLFF. CDR3 bases read: TGTGCCAGCAGCCCGGGGGTTGCCCACAATTCACCG.

Notes on this clone: From the germline J gene comes the end of the CDR3, since the read stops 3 residues before it. The chain joins TRBV5-1 to TRBJ1-1; D is perhaps TRBD1 (5 bases). CDR1 and CDR2 from the germline V gene are SGHRS and YFSETQ. V shed 4 bases and J shed 1 base, with 14 bases lying between them. CDR3 length: 15 amino acids. Here the CDR3 reads CASSTPGGTNTEAFF. The DNA read from the CDR3 is TGCGCCAGCAGCACCCCGGGGGGAACGAACACTGAA.

In the case of this clone: Relative to the germline gene, one junction end is altered; a read error may explain this. Sequencing ends 3 residues short of the CDR3 end; the germline J gene provides the rest. At the DNA level, this CDR3 is encoded by other sequences in the same sample as well. This chain connects TRBV29-1 to TRBJ1-3; 7 nucleotides line up with TRBD1. CDR3 length: 17 amino acids. Germline loops: CDR1 SQVTM, CDR2 ANQGSEA. The CDR3 spells CSSRYWGTASSGNTIYF. Incomplete CDR3 DNA: TGCAGCTCTCGATACTGGGGGACAGCGAGCTCTGGAAACACA.

On this clone: The read falls 3 residues short of the CDR3 end, and the missing part is taken from the germline J gene. Different DNA sequences within this sample yield the same CDR3. This sequence joins TRBV19 and TRBJ1-3; possibly TRBD1 for D (5 bases). Per germline, CDR1 LNHDA and CDR2 SQIVND (reference sequence). Trimming removed 5 bases at V and 0 bases at J, with 14 bases between. The CDR3 runs 16 residues. CDR3 sequence reads: CASSLHQGSSGNTIYF. CDR3 DNA, as far as it was read: TGTGCCAGTAGTCTGCATCAGGGAAGCTCTGGAAACACC.

As regards this clone: The CDR3 end is not reached by the read, which stops 3 residues before it; the germline J gene fills it in. The V call is TRBV5-5, the J call TRBJ2-1; D is unresolved. CDR1 is SGHKS and CDR2 is YYEKEE in the germline V gene (reference sequence). CDR3 length: 13 amino acids. V lost 4 bases and J 2 bases, leaving 7 bases between the germline ends. The chain's CDR3 is CASSRIAYNEQFF. CDR3 bases read: TGTGCCAGCAGCCGAATAGCCTACAATGAG.

This clone registers medium-sized by frequency. The read stops 3 residues short of the end of the CDR3; the missing end is completed from the germline J gene. This chain joins TRBV19 and TRBJ1-1, with a possible D match to TRBD1 (6 bases). From germline, CDR1 is LNHDA and CDR2 SQIVND (reference sequence). This CDR3 comprises 15 residues. V lost 5 bases, J lost 5 bases, and 18 bases lay in between. The CDR3 reads CASSPQGRLDTEAFF. Incomplete CDR3 DNA: TGTGCCAGTAGTCCACAGGGTCGCCTTGATACTGAA.

As concerns this clone: The read terminates 3 residues ahead of where the CDR3 ends, so the germline J gene completes it. The rearrangement uses TRBV30 and TRBJ2-3; 7 bases are shared with TRBD2. This CDR3 comprises 15 residues. V lost 0 bases, J lost 6 bases, and 9 bases stayed unmatched. CDR1 is GTSNPN and CDR2 is SVGIG in the germline V gene (reference sequence). CDR3 in amino acids: CAWSVHGGGADTQYF. The covered CDR3 bases are TGTGCCTGGAGTGTACATGGCGGGGGTGCCGATACG.

About this clone: A read error may account for a junction end that differs from germline. Read coverage stops 3 residues before the CDR3 terminus; the germline J gene supplies the remainder. The chain uses TRBV19 and TRBJ2-3; 12 nucleotides agree with TRBD2. The CDR3 has 21 amino acids. Germline CDR1 and CDR2: LNHDA and SQIVND (reference sequence). The CDR3 bases that were read are TGTGCCAGTAGCGGGGCGGGGGAAGGGGCTAGCGGGAGGGCCGAGGCAGATGCG. Translation gives CASSGAGEGASGRAEADA. From start to end, the CDR3 is CASSGAGEGASGRAEADAQYF. The full variable domain, in which reference TRBV19 and TRBJ2-3 provide the parts outside the CDR3, is DGGITQSPKYLFRKEGQNVTLSCEQNLNHDAMYWYRQDPGQGLRLIYYSQIVNDFQKGDIAEGYSVSREKKESFPLTVTSAQKNPTAFYLCASSGAGEGASGRAEADAQYFGPGTRLTVL.

Notes on this clone: The read ends 3 residues early relative to the CDR3; the germline J gene fills the gap. The rearrangement joins TRBV2 to TRBJ2-2; the D gene is possibly TRBD1 (6 bases). The CDR3 spans 13 residues. Germline V gives CDR1 SNHLY, CDR2 FYNNEI. CDR3 bases read: TGTGCCAGCGGGGCAGGGGCAGAGGCGCAG. The encoded protein is CASGAGAEAQ. The complete CDR3 reads CASGAGAEAQLFF. The full variable domain, completed using reference TRBV2 and TRBJ2-2, is EPEVTQTPSHQVTQMGQEVILRCVPISNHLYFYWYRQILGQKVEFLVSFYNNEISEKSEIFDDQFSVERPDGSNFTLKIRSTKLEDSAMYFCASGAGAEAQLFFGEGSRLTVL.

Turning to this clone: Read sequence stops 3 residues before the CDR3 end, and the germline J gene provides the missing end. This chain uses TRBV10-2 with TRBJ2-2, with TRBD1 as a possible D gene (5 bases). The CDR3 length is 14 residues. Germline V lookup: CDR1 WSHSY, CDR2 SAAADI. The CDR3 sequence: CASSDDQGNEKLFF. CDR3 DNA (partial): TGCGCCAGCAGTGATGATCAGGGTAATGAAAAG.

As to this clone: The sequenced fragment ends 3 residues before the CDR3 boundary, so the rest is inferred from the germline J gene. This chain connects TRBV6-1 to TRBJ2-2; possible D gene TRBD2, 5 bases. This CDR3 has 15 amino acids. Germline V CDR1 and CDR2: MNHNS, SASEGT. The sequenced part of the CDR3 DNA is TGTGCCAGCAGTGAATCCAGCGGCCTTAGGGAAAAG. It yields the protein CASSESSGLREK. The whole CDR3 region reads CASSESSGLREKLFF.

A remark on this clone: The read halts 3 residues ahead of the CDR3 end, with the missing end drawn from the germline J gene. The chain uses TRBV30 and TRBJ1-4; D not resolved. The length of the CDR3 is 11 residues. Germline V CDR1 and CDR2: GTSNPN, SVGIG (reference sequence). CDR3 loop: CACHAKAKLFF. The covered CDR3 bases are TGTGCCTGCCATGCAAAGGCCAAA.

In the case of this clone: The read ends 3 residues before the CDR3 terminus; that terminus is restored from the germline J gene. The chain combines TRBV7-9 with TRBJ2-1, with D maybe TRBD2 (6 bases). CDR1 and CDR2 from the germline V gene are SEHNR and FQNEAQ (reference sequence). This CDR3 spans 14 amino acids. With 1 base removed from V and 4 bases from J, the gap between germline ends came to 8 bases. The CDR3 loop reads CASSLGGTYNEQFF. The DNA read from the CDR3 is TGTGCCAGCAGCTTAGGCGGGACTTACAATGAG.

To note about this clone: The read is 3 residues too short to cover the CDR3 end, so that end is filled in from the germline J gene. The rearrangement joins TRBV2 to TRBJ1-5; 8 bases align to TRBD1. Germline V CDR1 and CDR2: SNHLY, FYNNEI. V lost 4 bases and J lost 1; bases outside the gene matches: 0. The CDR3 is 14 residues long. Partial CDR3 DNA: TGTGCCAGCAGTGGACAGGGGAGCAATCAGCCC. This sequence encodes CASSGQGSNQP. The full CDR3 is CASSGQGSNQPQHF.

A word on this clone: With the read ending 3 residues before the CDR3 end, the germline J gene is used to fill in that end. This chain joins TRBV14 and TRBJ1-2; D is undetermined. CDR3 length: 14 residues. Germline loops: CDR1 SGHDN, CDR2 FVKESK. Deletions cut 4 bases from V and 3 bases from J, with 12 bases between. The CDR3 here is CASSPNELDYGYTF. The part of the CDR3 DNA that was read is TGTGCCAGCAGCCCGAACGAGCTTGACTATGGC.

Regarding this clone: The CDR3 extends 3 residues past the end of the read, so its final part is completed from the germline J gene. The chain carries TRBV6-4 and TRBJ2-1; 9 bases match TRBD2. The germline CDR1 and CDR2 sequences are MRHNA and SNTAGT. The V gene end was trimmed by 6 bases and the J gene end by 4 bases; junction bases not matched to a gene: 7. The CDR3 totals 15 residues. The CDR3: CASSAGTSFYNEQFF. CDR3 bases read: TGTGCCAGCAGCGCCGGGACTAGCTTTTACAATGAG.

About this clone: An end of the junction differs from the germline gene, which may be a read error. The observed sequence ends 3 residues before the CDR3 terminus, with the missing tail filled in from the germline J gene. The rearrangement uses TRBV5-1 and TRBJ1-2; D perhaps matches TRBD1 (5 bases). CDR1 and CDR2 from the germline V gene are SGHRS and YFSETQ. CDR3 length equals 14 residues. CDR3 DNA, as far as it was read: TGCACCAGCAGCTCGGCGGAGGGGAACTATGGC. It is translated as CTSSSAEGNYG. The CDR3 in its entirety is CTSSSAEGNYGYTF. The full variable domain, with the rest looked up from reference TRBV5-1 and TRBJ1-2, is KAGVTQTPRYLIKTRGQQVTLSCSPISGHRSVSWYQQTPGQGLQFLFEYFSETQRNKGNFPGRFSGRQFSNSRSEMNVSTLELGDSALYLCTSSSAEGNYGYTFGSGTRLTVV.

Details on this clone: The read terminates 3 residues before the CDR3 end, so the remaining end is supplied by the germline J gene. The chain employs TRBV11-2 and TRBJ1-4, with 9 bases matching TRBD1. Losses at the gene ends were 3 bases for V and 8 bases for J; bases not matched to a gene: 4. CDR3 size: 14 residues. From germline, CDR1 is SGHAT and CDR2 FQNNGV. Here the CDR3 reads CASSLGQGGEKLFF. The sequenced CDR3 bases are TGTGCCAGCAGCTTGGGACAGGGAGGGGAAAAA. Drawing the rest from reference TRBV11-2 and TRBJ1-4, the complete variable domain is EAGVAQSPRYKIIEKRQSVAFWCNPISGHATLYWYQQILGQGPKLLIQFQNNGVVDDSQLPKDRFSAERLKGVDSTLKIQPAKLEDSAVYLCASSLGQGGEKLFFGSGTQLSVL.

As concerns this clone: Read coverage stops 3 residues before the CDR3 terminus; the germline J gene supplies the remainder. The V call is TRBV19, the J call TRBJ1-2, with no clear D. This CDR3 spans 14 amino acids. Germline CDR1 is LNHDA and CDR2 is SQIVND (reference sequence). The covered CDR3 bases are TGTGCCAGTAGTATTCAAGGGCTCTCCTACGAC. Its protein is CASSIQGLSYD. The full CDR3 is CASSIQGLSYDYTF.

The CDR3 region is CASSPVQDSYEQYF. Incomplete CDR3 DNA: TGTGCCAGCTCACCAGTTCAGGACTCCTACGAG. The chain combines TRBV18 with TRBJ2-7; D remains ambiguous. The CDR3 end lies 3 residues beyond the end of the read and is filled in from the germline J gene. The germline V and J ends were trimmed by 2 bases and 0 bases, with 8 bases remaining between them. The CDR3 consists of 14 residues. Germline CDR1 and CDR2: KGHSH and LQKENI.